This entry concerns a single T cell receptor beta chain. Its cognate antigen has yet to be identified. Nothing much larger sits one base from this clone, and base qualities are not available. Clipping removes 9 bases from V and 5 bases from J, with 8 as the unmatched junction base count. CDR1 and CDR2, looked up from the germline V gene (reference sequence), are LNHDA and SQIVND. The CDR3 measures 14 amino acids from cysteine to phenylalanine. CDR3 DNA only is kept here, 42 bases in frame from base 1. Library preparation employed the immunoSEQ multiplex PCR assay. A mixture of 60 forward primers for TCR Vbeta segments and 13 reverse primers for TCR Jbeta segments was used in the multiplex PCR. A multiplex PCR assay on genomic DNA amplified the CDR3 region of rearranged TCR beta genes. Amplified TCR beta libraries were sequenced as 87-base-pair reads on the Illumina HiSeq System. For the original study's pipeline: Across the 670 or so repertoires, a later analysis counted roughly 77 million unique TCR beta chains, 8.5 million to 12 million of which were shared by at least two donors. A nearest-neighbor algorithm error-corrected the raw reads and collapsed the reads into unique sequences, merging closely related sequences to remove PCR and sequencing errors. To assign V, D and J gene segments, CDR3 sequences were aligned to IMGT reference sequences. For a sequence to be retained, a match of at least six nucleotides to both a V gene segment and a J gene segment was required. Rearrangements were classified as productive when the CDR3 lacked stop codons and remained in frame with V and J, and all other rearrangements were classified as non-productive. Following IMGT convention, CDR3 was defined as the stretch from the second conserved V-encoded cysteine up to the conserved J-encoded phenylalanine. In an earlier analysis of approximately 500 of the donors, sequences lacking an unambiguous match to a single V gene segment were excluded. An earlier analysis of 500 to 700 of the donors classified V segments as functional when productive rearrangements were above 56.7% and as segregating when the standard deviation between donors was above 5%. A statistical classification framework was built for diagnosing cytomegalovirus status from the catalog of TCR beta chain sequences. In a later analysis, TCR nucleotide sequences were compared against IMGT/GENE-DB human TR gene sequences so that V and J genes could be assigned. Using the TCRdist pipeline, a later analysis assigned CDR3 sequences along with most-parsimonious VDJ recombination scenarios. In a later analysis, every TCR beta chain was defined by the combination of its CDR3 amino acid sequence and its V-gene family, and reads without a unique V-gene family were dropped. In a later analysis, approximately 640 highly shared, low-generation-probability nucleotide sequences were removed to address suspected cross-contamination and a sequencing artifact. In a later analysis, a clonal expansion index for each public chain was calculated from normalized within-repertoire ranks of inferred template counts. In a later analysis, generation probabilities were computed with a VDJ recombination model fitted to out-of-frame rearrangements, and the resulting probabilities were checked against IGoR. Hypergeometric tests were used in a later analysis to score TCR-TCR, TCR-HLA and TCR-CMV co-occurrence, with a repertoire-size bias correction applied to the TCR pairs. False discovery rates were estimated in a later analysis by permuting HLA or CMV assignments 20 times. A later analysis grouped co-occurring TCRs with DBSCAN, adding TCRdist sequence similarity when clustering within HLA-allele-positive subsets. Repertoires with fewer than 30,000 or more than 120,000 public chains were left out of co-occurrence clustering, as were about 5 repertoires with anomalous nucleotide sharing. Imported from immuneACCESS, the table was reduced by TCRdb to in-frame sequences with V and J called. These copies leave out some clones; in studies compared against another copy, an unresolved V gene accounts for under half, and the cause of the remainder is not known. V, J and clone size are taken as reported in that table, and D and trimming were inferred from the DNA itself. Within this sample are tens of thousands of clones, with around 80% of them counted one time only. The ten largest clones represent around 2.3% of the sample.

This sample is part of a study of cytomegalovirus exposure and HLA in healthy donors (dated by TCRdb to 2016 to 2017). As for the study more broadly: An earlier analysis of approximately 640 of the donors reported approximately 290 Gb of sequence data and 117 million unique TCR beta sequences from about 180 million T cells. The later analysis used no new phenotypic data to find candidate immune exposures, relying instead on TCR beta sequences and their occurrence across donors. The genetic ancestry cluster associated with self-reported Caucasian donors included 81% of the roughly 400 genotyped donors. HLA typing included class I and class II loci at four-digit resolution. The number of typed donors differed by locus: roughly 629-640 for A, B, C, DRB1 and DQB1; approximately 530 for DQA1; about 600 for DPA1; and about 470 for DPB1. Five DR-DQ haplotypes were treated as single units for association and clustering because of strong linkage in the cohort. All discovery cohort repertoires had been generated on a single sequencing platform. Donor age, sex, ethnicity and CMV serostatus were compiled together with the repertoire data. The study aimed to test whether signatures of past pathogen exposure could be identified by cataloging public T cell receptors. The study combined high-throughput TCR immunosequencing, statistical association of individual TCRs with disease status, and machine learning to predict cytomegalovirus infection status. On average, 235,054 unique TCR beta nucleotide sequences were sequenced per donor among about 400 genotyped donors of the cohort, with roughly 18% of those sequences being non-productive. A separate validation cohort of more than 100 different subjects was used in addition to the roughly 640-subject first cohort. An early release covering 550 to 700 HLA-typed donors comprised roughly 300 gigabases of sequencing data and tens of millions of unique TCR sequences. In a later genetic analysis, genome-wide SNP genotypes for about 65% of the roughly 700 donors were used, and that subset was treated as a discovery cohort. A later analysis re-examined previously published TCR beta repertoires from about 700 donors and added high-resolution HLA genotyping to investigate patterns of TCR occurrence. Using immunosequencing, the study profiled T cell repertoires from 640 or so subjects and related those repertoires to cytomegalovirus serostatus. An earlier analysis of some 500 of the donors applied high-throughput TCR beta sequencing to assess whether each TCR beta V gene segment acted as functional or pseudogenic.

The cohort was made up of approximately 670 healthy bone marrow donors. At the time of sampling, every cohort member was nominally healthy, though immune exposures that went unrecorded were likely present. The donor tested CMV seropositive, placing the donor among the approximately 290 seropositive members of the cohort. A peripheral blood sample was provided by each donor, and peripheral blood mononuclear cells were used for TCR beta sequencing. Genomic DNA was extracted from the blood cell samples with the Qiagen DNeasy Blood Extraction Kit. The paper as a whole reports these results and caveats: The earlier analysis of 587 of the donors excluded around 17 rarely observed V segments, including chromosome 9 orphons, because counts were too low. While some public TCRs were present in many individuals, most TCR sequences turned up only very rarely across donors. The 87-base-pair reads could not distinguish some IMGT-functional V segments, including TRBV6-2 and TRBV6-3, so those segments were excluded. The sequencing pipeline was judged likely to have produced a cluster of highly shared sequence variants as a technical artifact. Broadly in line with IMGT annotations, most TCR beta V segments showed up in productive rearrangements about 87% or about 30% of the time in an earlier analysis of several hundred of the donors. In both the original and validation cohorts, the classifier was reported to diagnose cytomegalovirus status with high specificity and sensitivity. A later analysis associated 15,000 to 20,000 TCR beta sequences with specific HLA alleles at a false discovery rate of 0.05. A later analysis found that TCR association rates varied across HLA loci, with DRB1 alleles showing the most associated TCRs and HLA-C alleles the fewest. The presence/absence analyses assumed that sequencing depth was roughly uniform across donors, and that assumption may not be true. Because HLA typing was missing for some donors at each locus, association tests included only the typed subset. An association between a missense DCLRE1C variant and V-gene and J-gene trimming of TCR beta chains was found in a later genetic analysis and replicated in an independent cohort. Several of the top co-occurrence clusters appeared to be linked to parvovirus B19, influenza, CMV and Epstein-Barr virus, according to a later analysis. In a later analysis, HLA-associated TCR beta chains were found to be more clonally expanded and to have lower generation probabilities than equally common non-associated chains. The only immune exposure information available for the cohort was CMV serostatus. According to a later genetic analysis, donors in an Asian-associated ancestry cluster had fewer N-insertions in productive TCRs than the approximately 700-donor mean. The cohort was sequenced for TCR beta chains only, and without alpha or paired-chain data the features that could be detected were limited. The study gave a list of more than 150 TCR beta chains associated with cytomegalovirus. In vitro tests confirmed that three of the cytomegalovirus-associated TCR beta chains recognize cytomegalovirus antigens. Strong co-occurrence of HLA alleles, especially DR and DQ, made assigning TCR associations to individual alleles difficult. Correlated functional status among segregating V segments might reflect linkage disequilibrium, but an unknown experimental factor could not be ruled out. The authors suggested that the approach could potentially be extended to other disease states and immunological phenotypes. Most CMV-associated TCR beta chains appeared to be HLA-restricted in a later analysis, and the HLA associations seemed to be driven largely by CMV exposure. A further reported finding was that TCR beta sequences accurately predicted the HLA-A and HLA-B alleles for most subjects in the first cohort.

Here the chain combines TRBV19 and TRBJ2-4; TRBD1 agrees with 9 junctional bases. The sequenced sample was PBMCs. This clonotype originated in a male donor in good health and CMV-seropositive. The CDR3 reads CARQGALGENIQYF. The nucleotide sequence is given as TGTGCCAGACAGGGGGCTCTAGGGGAAAACATTCAGTACTTC.